These T cell receptor beta chains were read from a single sample in a study of T-cell memory formation after mild COVID-19. TCRdb recomputed calls from the 5' RACE reads with MiXCR, one row per CDR3 protein. In the table there are about 600,000 distinct CDR3 sequences, roughly 22% of which are singletons. Sequenced material: PBMCs or a T cell subset sorted from them (not recorded which). The receptors come from an adult woman who had mild COVID-19 (a few samples of this study predate the infection). Cell type and time point are not known. Both conserved end residues are part of each CDR3.

V gene: TRBV6-1
CDR3 protein: CASRDGVWGSGNQPQHF

V gene: TRBV2
CDR3 protein: CASSESVPEKELFF

V gene: TRBV5-5
CDR3 protein: CASSLALLYEQYF

V gene: TRBV11-3
CDR3 protein: CASSLPPKTPQYF

V gene: TRBV19
CDR3 protein: CASSNEGSPQNF

V gene: TRBV20-1
CDR3 protein: CSATKQLNTGELFF

V gene: TRBV27
CDR3 protein: CASSLGLGGYEQYF

V gene: TRBV6-5
CDR3 protein: CASSYSGGGDTGELFF

V gene: TRBV29-1
CDR3 protein: CSVEGRTGATDTQYF

V gene: TRBV19
CDR3 protein: CASAAGQGSYEQYF

V gene: TRBV12-3/TRBV12-4
CDR3 protein: CASSFSLAGTARTYEQYF

V gene: TRBV29-1
CDR3 protein: CSVGGQQRYYGYTF

V gene: TRBV27
CDR3 protein: CASSLLGRSNQPQHF

V gene: TRBV20-1
CDR3 protein: CSARRDRATNIQYF

V gene: TRBV20-1
CDR3 protein: CSARPQLSGTEAFF

V gene: TRBV24-1
CDR3 protein: CATSEPRGSYEQFF